Presented here are 26 T cell receptor beta chains from one specimen sequenced in a study of blood T cell repertoires in COVID-19. Only in-frame clones appear in the TCRdb table, and some are missing; sequencing was by immunoSEQ multiplex PCR. The data show around 170,000 clones, about 87% seen once. Sequenced: peripheral blood. These receptors were collected from a woman in her 30s with acute or convalescent COVID-19.

The CDR3 here is CASSFRAGFGANVLTF. The CDR3 DNA reads TGTGCCAGCAGTTTCAGAGCGGGATTTGGGGCCAACGTCCTGACTTTC. The chain recombines TRBV28 with TRBJ2-6, with TRBD2 identical over 7 bases. The V gene end was trimmed by 3 bases and the J gene end by 3 bases; junction bases not matched to a gene: 5. Germline V gives CDR1 MDHEN, CDR2 SYDVKM. The CDR3 totals 16 residues.

V usage is TRBV10-2 and J usage is TRBJ2-7; tentatively, D is TRBD1 (6 bases). Trimming left V 3 bases short and J 4 bases short, with 10 bases between. Germline values: CDR1 WSHSY, CDR2 SAAADI. The CDR3 is 13 residues long. In nucleotides, the CDR3 is TGCGCCAGCAGTGACCCCGACAGGTACGAGCAGTACTTC. Translating gives CASSDPDRYEQYF.

This sequence joins TRBV28 and TRBJ1-2; TRBD1 agrees at 9 bases. Per germline, CDR1 MDHEN and CDR2 SYDVKM. This CDR3 has 14 amino acids. Trimming took 7 bases from V and 7 from J; bases not matched to a gene: 10. The CDR3 loop is CASTLYRQGVGYTF. The DNA for the CDR3 is TGTGCCAGCACCCTCTATCGACAGGGGGTTGGCTACACCTTC.

The gene calls are TRBV28 and TRBJ1-1; D ambiguous. Trimming removed 7 bases at V and 10 bases at J, with 16 bases between. The length of the CDR3 is 12 residues. CDR1 is MDHEN, CDR2 SYDVKM, per germline. This CDR3 is CASTMPPRGAFF. In DNA, the CDR3 is TGTGCCAGCACGATGCCGCCTCGGGGAGCTTTCTTT. Full variable domain (outside the CDR3, taken from reference TRBV28 and TRBJ1-1): DVKVTQSSRYLVKRTGEKVFLECVQDMDHENMFWYRQDPGLGLRLIYFSYDVKMKEKGDIPEGYSVSREKKERFSLILESASTNQTSMYLCASTMPPRGAFFGQGTRLTVV.

This clone was observed a single time. The chain links TRBV28 to TRBJ1-2; a possible D gene is TRBD1 (6 bases). CDR1 is MDHEN and CDR2 is SYDVKM in the germline V gene. The V end lost 8 bases, the J end lost 5 bases, and 12 bases lay between the germline ends. CDR3 length: 12 amino acids. CDR3: CASGTILYGYTF. DNA for the CDR3: TGTGCCAGCGGGACAATACTATATGGCTACACCTTC.

This clone came up a few times. V is TRBV13 and J is TRBJ1-5; 8 nucleotides agree with TRBD1. Germline V gene sequence: CDR1 PRHDT, CDR2 FYEKMQ (reference sequence). The junction had 5 bases not matched to a gene; V was cut back by 4 bases and J by 6 bases. The CDR3 loop spans 14 amino acids. The CDR3 spells CASSSGTGGQPQHF. CDR3 in DNA: TGTGCCAGCAGCTCCGGGACAGGCGGTCAGCCCCAGCATTTT.

This clone occurred once. This chain joins TRBV24-1 and TRBJ1-1; maybe TRBD1 (6 bases). This CDR3 region has 12 residues. Looked up from germline, CDR1 is KGHDR and CDR2 is SFDVKD. Trimming left V 9 bases short and J 2 bases short, with 9 bases between. The CDR3 DNA reads as TGTGCCACCCGGGACATTAACACTGAAGCTTTCTTT. As protein: CATRDINTEAFF.

The V gene is TRBV28, the J gene TRBJ2-4; tentative D call: TRBD2 (5 bases). Trimming stripped 9 bases from V and 6 bases from J, with 15 bases between. Germline CDR1 MDHEN, CDR2 SYDVKM. The length of the CDR3 is 13 residues. For the CDR3, the DNA is TGTGCCAGTAGTCGGGTCGGGGTAAACATTCAGTACTTC. Residues: CASSRVGVNIQYF.

The V call is TRBV20-1, the J call TRBJ2-6; TRBD1 agrees at 10 bases. V shed 3 bases, J shed 0 bases, and the junction held 8 bases outside the gene matches. The CDR3 loop spans 18 amino acids. Germline assignment: CDR1 DFQATT and CDR2 SNEGSKA (reference sequence). The CDR3 sequence is CSASYRTGGISGANVLTF. The CDR3 coding sequence is TGCAGTGCTAGTTACCGGACAGGGGGGATCTCTGGGGCCAACGTCCTGACTTTC.

The chain links TRBV2 to TRBJ2-6, with 7 bases matching TRBD1. Per germline, CDR1 SNHLY and CDR2 FYNNEI. The length of the CDR3 is 15 residues. V shed 6 bases, J shed 2 bases, and the junction held 4 bases outside the gene matches. CDR3 residues: CASSADRAGANVLTF. The CDR3 DNA is TGTGCCAGCAGCGCAGACAGGGCTGGGGCCAACGTCCTGACTTTC.

The chain joins TRBV28 to TRBJ1-2, with D maybe TRBD1 (6 bases). The CDR3 is 15 residues long. Germline V gives CDR1 MDHEN, CDR2 SYDVKM. Trimming removed 4 bases from V and 2 bases from J, with 14 bases in between. In DNA, the CDR3 is TGTGCCAGCAGTTCGCACAGGGCCGGGAACTATGGCTACACCTTC. It codes for CASSSHRAGNYGYTF.

The chain uses TRBV5-1 and TRBJ2-3, with a tentative D call TRBD2 (5 bases). There are 14 residues in the CDR3. Trimming took off 0 bases at V and 0 bases at J, with 5 bases between the two ends. CDR1 and CDR2 (germline): SGHRS, YFSETQ. CDR3 region: CASSLGESTDTQYF. The CDR3 DNA reads TGCGCCAGCAGCTTGGGGGAGAGCACAGATACGCAGTATTTT.

This chain joins TRBV28 and TRBJ1-5; 8 bases are a match to TRBD1. This CDR3 is 15 amino acids long. The V segment lost 8 bases and the J segment 4 bases; nucleotides outside the gene matches: 10. Germline V gene sequence: CDR1 MDHEN, CDR2 SYDVKM. DNA for the CDR3: TGTGCCAGCGGCTCCCCCGACAGGGGAAATCAGCCCCAGCATTTT. Translated, it gives CASGSPDRGNQPQHF.

This chain links TRBV28 with TRBJ2-7; 16 bases align to TRBD2. The CDR3 contains 18 residues. CDR1 MDHEN and CDR2 SYDVKM come from the germline V gene. V was clipped by 6 bases and J by 0 bases; unmatched bases: 8. CDR3 in DNA: TGTGCCAGCAGCAAGGGACTAGCGGGAGGGGGGAGCTCCTACGAGCAGTACTTC. This codes for CASSKGLAGGGSSYEQYF.

This clone has only a few counts. The V and J genes are TRBV5-1 and TRBJ2-1, with D unclear. The germline V and J ends were trimmed by 0 bases and 7 bases, with 8 bases remaining between them. The CDR3 has 13 amino acids. Germline-derived CDR1 and CDR2 are SGHRS and YFSETQ. The CDR3 sequence: CASSLGIENEQFF. In DNA, the CDR3 is TGCGCCAGCAGCTTGGGTATAGAGAATGAGCAGTTCTTC.

The chain joins TRBV12-3 or TRBV12-4 to TRBJ1-1; D gene uncertain. The ends were cut back, 1 base at V and 5 bases at J, with 8 bases in the middle. The CDR3 is made up of 13 amino acids. CDR3 loop: CASSLVAETEAFF. In DNA form, the CDR3 reads TGTGCCAGCAGTTTAGTAGCGGAGACTGAAGCTTTCTTT.

The genes are TRBV5-6 and TRBJ2-2; D ambiguous. CDR3 size: 12 residues. Germline V gives CDR1 SGHDT, CDR2 YYEEEE. The ends were cut back, 2 bases at V and 8 bases at J, with 7 bases in the middle. In DNA, the CDR3 is TGTGCCAGCAGCTTAATCATGGGGGAGCTGTTTTTT. Its protein product is CASSLIMGELFF.

The rearrangement joins TRBV5-1 to TRBJ1-3; D uncertain. The length of the CDR3 is 14 residues. V was cut by 1 base and J by 0 bases, with 5 bases left in between. Germline V lookup: CDR1 SGHRS, CDR2 YFSETQ. The CDR3 coding sequence is TGCGCCAGCAGCTTGTCTATCTCTGGAAACACCATATATTTT. It translates to CASSLSISGNTIYF.

This clone is a singleton in its sample. The CDR3 DNA is TGTGCCAGCAGCTTAACCGGAGGTTCCTACGAGCAGTACTTC. Encoded protein: CASSLTGGSYEQYF. The chain combines TRBV7-9 with TRBJ2-7, with D perhaps TRBD2 (5 bases). This CDR3 spans 14 amino acids. Germline values: CDR1 SEHNR, CDR2 FQNEAQ (reference sequence). V gave up 2 bases and J gave up 1 base, with 9 bases separating them. Filled out from reference TRBV7-9 and TRBJ2-7, the complete variable domain reads DTGVSQNPRHKITKRGQNVTFRCDPISEHNRLYWYRQTLGQGPEFLTYFQNEAQLEKSRLLSDRFSAERPKGSFSTLEIQRTEQGDSAMYLCASSLTGGSYEQYFGPGTRLTVT.

V is TRBV10-1 and J is TRBJ1-2, with no clear D. Per germline, CDR1 WNHNN and CDR2 SYGVQD (reference sequence). The length of the CDR3 is 13 residues. Deletions cut 6 bases from V and 2 bases from J, with 10 bases between. The chain's CDR3 is CASRMAWNYGYTF. The CDR3 bases are TGCGCCAGCAGAATGGCTTGGAACTATGGCTACACCTTC.

The chain employs TRBV7-2 and TRBJ1-4, with 7 nucleotides matching TRBD1. The ends lost 1 base at V and 5 bases at J; junction bases unmatched: 7. The CDR3 has 16 amino acids. Germline-derived CDR1 and CDR2 are SGHTA and FQGNSA. The CDR3 DNA is TGTGCCAGCAGCTTAGGGGCAGGGGGAGCGAATGAAAAACTGTTTTTT. Encoded protein: CASSLGAGGANEKLFF.

The rearrangement joins TRBV3-1 (or the pseudogene TRBV3-2) to TRBJ2-3, with D perhaps matching TRBD2 (6 bases). Germline V gives CDR1 LGHDT, CDR2 YNNKEL (reference sequence). The ends were cut back, 2 bases at V and 3 bases at J, with 15 bases in the middle. CDR3 length equals 16 residues. CDR3 sequence reads: CASSQKSGSGTDTQYF. CDR3 in DNA: TGTGCCAGCAGCCAAAAAAGCGGGTCAGGGACAGATACGCAGTATTTT.

This chain joins TRBV5-1 and TRBJ1-4; TRBD1 matches 10 bases. The germline V gene encodes CDR1 SGHRS and CDR2 YFSETQ. J lost 7 bases, V lost 2 bases, and 8 bases had no gene match. CDR3 length equals 16 residues. DNA of the CDR3: TGCGCCAGCAGCTTCGGGACAGGGGTGCGGAGTGAAAAACTGTTTTTT. It yields the protein CASSFGTGVRSEKLFF.

By share of the sample, this clone is medium-sized (0.01 to 0.1%). This rearrangement joins TRBV7-8 to TRBJ2-2; 8 nucleotides line up with TRBD1. The CDR3 length is 16 residues. Per germline, CDR1 SGHVS and CDR2 FQNEAQ. After removal of 1 base from V and 13 bases from J, the junction contained 14 bases not matched to a gene. The CDR3 DNA sequence: TGTGCCAGCAGCTTAGGGACCGGGACAGGCGGTATTGGGCTGTTTTTT. It translates to CASSLGTGTGGIGLFF.

This clone was recorded only once. This chain joins TRBV9 and TRBJ2-1; D may be TRBD1 (7 bases). The CDR3 is made up of 23 amino acids. The V end was cut by 8 bases, the J end by 8 bases, with 47 bases between. Germline-derived CDR1 and CDR2 are SGDLS and YYNGEE. The CDR3 coding sequence is TGTGCCAGTAGAGGAGGACAGGACTCTCTGGGGGAGGTCAGGGGCGGTACAGTTGATGAGCAGTTCTTC. This sequence encodes CASRGGQDSLGEVRGGTVDEQFF.

The chain combines TRBV3-1 (or the pseudogene TRBV3-2) with TRBJ2-7, with D possibly matching TRBD1 (5 bases). Germline V CDR1 and CDR2: LGHDT, YNNKEL (reference sequence). CDR3 length equals 12 residues. V was shortened by 6 bases and J by 4 bases, with 10 bases between the two germline ends. CDR3 in amino acids: CASRGLRYEQYF. The CDR3 DNA is TGTGCCAGCAGGGGGCTAAGGTACGAGCAGTACTTC.